Below, 15 T cell receptor beta chains from the same sample are listed, as sequenced in a study of radiotherapy plus CTLA-4 blockade in lung cancer. TCRdb's table, derived via immunoSEQ multiplex PCR, lists solely in-frame clones and lacks some. Of about 110,000 clones in the sample, roughly 77% were seen once. Material: peripheral blood, obtained from a patient treated with radiotherapy plus ipilimumab. These receptors were obtained from a human donor with non-small cell lung cancer that progressed on radiotherapy plus ipilimumab. Some clones in this sample may be carry-over from other donors' samples.

The chain uses TRBV4-3 and TRBJ2-5; 12 nucleotides line up with TRBD1. Germline V CDR1 and CDR2: LGHNA, YSLEER. This CDR3 region has 17 residues. Trimming removed 1 base from V and 5 bases from J; junction bases left unmatched: 8. The DNA of the CDR3 is TGCGCCAGCAGCCAAGGGAGGTGGGACAGGGGGCCGGAGACCCAGTACTTC. Translated: CASSQGRWDRGPETQYF.

The chain combines TRBV7-2 with TRBJ2-7; TRBD1 aligns across 7 bases. The CDR3 length is 15 residues. With 1 base clipped from V and 1 base from J, the junction kept 4 bases outside the gene matches. The germline gives CDR1 SGHTA, CDR2 FQGNSA. The CDR3 DNA reads as TGTGCCAGCAGCTTAGGAGGACAGGAGTCCTACGAGCAGTACTTC. Protein: CASSLGGQESYEQYF.

V gene TRBV5-1 combines with J gene TRBJ1-1; D uncertain. Between the trimmed V and J ends, which lost 0 bases and 3 bases, there was a span of 6 bases. CDR3 length: 13 residues. Germline V gene data show CDR1 as SGHRS and CDR2 as YFSETQ. DNA of the CDR3: TGCGCCAGCAGCTTGGCGGCAGACACTGAAGCTTTCTTT. Protein product: CASSLAADTEAFF.

The chain joins TRBV7-3 to TRBJ2-7, with TRBD1 matching 9 bases. The germline CDR1 and CDR2 sequences are SGHTA and FQGTGA. The V and J ends lost 5 bases and 6 bases, in that order; junction bases with no gene match: 11. This CDR3 has 15 amino acids. CDR3: CASSPGTGFLREQYF. CDR3 DNA sequence: TGTGCCAGCAGCCCAGGGACAGGGTTTCTACGCGAGCAGTACTTC.

The rearrangement joins TRBV11-2 to TRBJ1-2; a possible D gene is TRBD1 (5 bases). Trimming left V 4 bases short and J 4 bases short, with 7 bases between. This CDR3 is built from 12 residues. Germline V lookup: CDR1 SGHAT, CDR2 FQNNGV. This CDR3 is CASSWGGYGYTF. The CDR3 DNA is TGTGCCAGCAGCTGGGGGGGCTATGGCTACACCTTC.

The J gene is TRBJ1-2, the V gene TRBV28; TRBD1 aligns across 7 bases. Trimming removed 4 bases from V and 2 bases from J; junction bases left unmatched: 7. This CDR3 spans 15 amino acids. Germline CDR1 is MDHEN and CDR2 is SYDVKM. The CDR3 DNA sequence: TGTGCCAGCAGTTGGGCCGGGACAGAGAACTATGGCTACACCTTC. Residues: CASSWAGTENYGYTF.

The chain recombines TRBV29-1 with TRBJ1-2; no reliable D call. V lost 4 bases, J lost 6 bases, and 18 bases lay in between. Looked up from germline, CDR1 is SQVTM and CDR2 is ANQGSEA. There are 14 residues in the CDR3. CDR3 protein: CSVAEDFRIDGYTF. DNA for the CDR3: TGCAGCGTTGCTGAGGATTTCAGGATTGATGGCTACACCTTC.

This chain connects TRBV28 to TRBJ2-7; the D call may be TRBD1 or TRBD2 (5 bases each). CDR1 and CDR2 (germline): MDHEN, SYDVKM. The CDR3 covers 15 residues. Trimming cost V 1 base and J 0 bases, with 10 bases left between them. The CDR3 loop is CASSLSLGPSYEQYF. CDR3 DNA sequence: TGTGCCAGCAGTTTATCCCTGGGACCCTCCTACGAGCAGTACTTC.

The J gene is TRBJ2-7, the V gene TRBV29-1; either TRBD1 or TRBD2 may supply D (6 bases each). Germline loops: CDR1 SQVTM, CDR2 ANQGSEA. The V gene lost 7 bases and the J gene lost 3 bases, with 19 bases spanning the gap. This CDR3 is built from 14 residues. The CDR3 DNA reads as TGCAGCGCCGAGGGGGGTGACAGCCTCTACGAGCAGTACTTC. Protein sequence: CSAEGGDSLYEQYF.

The rearrangement links TRBV30 to TRBJ1-3; the D gene is possibly TRBD1 (5 bases). Trimming removed 2 bases from V and 0 bases from J, with 8 bases in between. This CDR3 has 14 residues. CDR1 and CDR2 (germline): GTSNPN, SVGIG (reference sequence). The CDR3 DNA is TGTGCCTGGAGTTGGGGGGGCTCTGGAAACACCATATATTTT. This encodes CAWSWGGSGNTIYF.

The V call is TRBV16, the J call TRBJ2-3; D perhaps matches TRBD2 (6 bases). Per germline, CDR1 KGHSY and CDR2 FQNENV. V was shortened by 4 bases and J by 0 bases, with 14 bases between the two germline ends. There are 16 residues in the CDR3. Here the CDR3 DNA reads TGTGCCAGCAGCCCTCGACTAGGTACTAGCACAGATACGCAGTATTTT. The encoded protein is CASSPRLGTSTDTQYF.

V is TRBV18 and J is TRBJ2-7, with D perhaps TRBD1 or TRBD2 (5 bases each). The germline CDR1 and CDR2 sequences are KGHSH and LQKENI. Trimming pared 3 bases from V and 5 bases from J, leaving 20 bases between. The CDR3 runs to 16 residues. CDR3: CASSPVPGRPANEQYF. CDR3 DNA sequence: TGTGCCAGCTCACCGGTACCGGGACGCCCAGCCAACGAGCAGTACTTC.

The chain joins TRBV5-1 to TRBJ2-2; TRBD2 aligns across 7 bases. The CDR3 totals 16 residues. Looked up from germline, CDR1 is SGHRS and CDR2 is YFSETQ. V was clipped by 0 bases and J by 6 bases; unmatched bases: 8. In DNA form, the CDR3 reads TGCGCCAGCAGCTTGGAAGGGAGGGCTGGCGCCGGGGAGCTGTTTTTT. Its translation is CASSLEGRAGAGELFF. Complete variable domain (other parts from reference TRBV5-1 and TRBJ2-2): KAGVTQTPRYLIKTRGQQVTLSCSPISGHRSVSWYQQTPGQGLQFLFEYFSETQRNKGNFPGRFSGRQFSNSRSEMNVSTLELGDSALYLCASSLEGRAGAGELFFGEGSRLTVL.

This clone showed up just once. V and J are TRBV7-2 and TRBJ2-5; TRBD2 aligns across 7 bases. V lost 1 base, J lost 1 base, and 6 bases stayed unmatched. CDR1 is SGHTA, CDR2 FQGNSA, per germline. The CDR3 sequence is 16 residues long. DNA of the CDR3: TGTGCCAGCAGCTTAGAGAGGTGGGGGGGCCAAGAGACCCAGTACTTC. It codes for CASSLERWGGQETQYF.

This rearrangement joins TRBV12-5 to TRBJ2-2, with 10 bases that match TRBD2. Trimming cost V 3 bases and J 4 bases; bases outside gene matches: 5. The V gene's germline CDR1 is LGHNT and CDR2 FRNRAP. The CDR3 is 16 residues long. CDR3 loop: CASGLQSGGVTGELFF. The CDR3 DNA sequence: TGTGCTAGTGGTTTACAAAGCGGGGGGGTCACCGGGGAGCTGTTTTTT.